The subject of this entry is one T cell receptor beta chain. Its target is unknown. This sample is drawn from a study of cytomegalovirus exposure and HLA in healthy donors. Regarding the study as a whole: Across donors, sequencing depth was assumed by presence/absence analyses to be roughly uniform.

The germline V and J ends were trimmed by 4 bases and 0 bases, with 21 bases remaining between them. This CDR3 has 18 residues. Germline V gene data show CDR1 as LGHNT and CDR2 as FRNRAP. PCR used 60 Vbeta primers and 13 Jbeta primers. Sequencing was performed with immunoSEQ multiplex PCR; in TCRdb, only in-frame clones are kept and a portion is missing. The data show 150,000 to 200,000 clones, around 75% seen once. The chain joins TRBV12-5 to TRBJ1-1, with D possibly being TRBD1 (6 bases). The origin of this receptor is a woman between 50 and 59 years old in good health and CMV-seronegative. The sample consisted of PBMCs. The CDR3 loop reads CASGSRSPWTALNTEAFF. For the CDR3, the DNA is TGTGCTAGTGGTTCCCGCTCTCCCTGGACAGCACTGAACACTGAAGCTTTCTTT. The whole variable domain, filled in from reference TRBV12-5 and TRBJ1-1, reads DARVTQTPRHKVTEMGQEVTMRCQPILGHNTVFWYRQTMMQGLELLAYFRNRAPLDDSGMPKDRFSAEMPDATLATLKIQPSEPRDSAVYFCASGSRSPWTALNTEAFFGQGTRLTVV.